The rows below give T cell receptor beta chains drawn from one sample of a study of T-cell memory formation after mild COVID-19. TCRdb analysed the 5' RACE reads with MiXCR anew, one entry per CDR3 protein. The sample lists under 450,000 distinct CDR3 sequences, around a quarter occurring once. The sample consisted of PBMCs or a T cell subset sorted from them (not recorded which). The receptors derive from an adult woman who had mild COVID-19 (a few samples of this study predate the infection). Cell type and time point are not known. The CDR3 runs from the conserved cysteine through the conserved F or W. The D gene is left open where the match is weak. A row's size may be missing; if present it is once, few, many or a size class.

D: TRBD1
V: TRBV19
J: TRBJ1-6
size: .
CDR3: CATQAGTGNSPLHF
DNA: TGTGCCACTCAAGCCGGGACAGGCAATTCACCCCTCCACTTT

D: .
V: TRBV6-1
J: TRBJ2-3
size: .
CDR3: CGSRAEVTDTQYF
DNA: TGCGGTAGCAGGGCGGAAGTAACAGATACGCAGTATTTT

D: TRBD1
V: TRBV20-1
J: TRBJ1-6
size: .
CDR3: CSASTGVDSPLHF
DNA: TGCAGTGCGTCGACAGGGGTGGATTCACCCCTCCACTTT

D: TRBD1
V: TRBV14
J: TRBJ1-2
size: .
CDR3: CASSQYRGDGYTF
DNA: TGTGCCAGCAGCCAATACAGGGGAGACGGCTACACCTTC

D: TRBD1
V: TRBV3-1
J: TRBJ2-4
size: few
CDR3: CASSRPGTGTKNIQYF
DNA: TGTGCCAGCAGCCGTCCCGGGACAGGGACCAAAAACATTCAGTACTTC

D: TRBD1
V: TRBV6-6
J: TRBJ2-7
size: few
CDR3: CASRGTGYEQYF
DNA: TGTGCCAGCAGGGGGACAGGGTACGAGCAGTACTTC

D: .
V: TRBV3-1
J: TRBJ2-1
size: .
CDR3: CASRVQGSYNEQFF
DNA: TGTGCCAGCAGGGTGCAGGGCTCCTACAATGAGCAGTTCTTC

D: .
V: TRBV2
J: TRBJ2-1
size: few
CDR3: CASRPDRGTYNEQFF
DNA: TGTGCCAGCAGGCCCGACAGAGGGACTTACAATGAGCAGTTCTTC

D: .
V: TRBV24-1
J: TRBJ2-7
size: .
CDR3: CATSDVRGEQYF
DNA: TGTGCCACCAGTGATGTGAGGGGGGAGCAGTACTTC

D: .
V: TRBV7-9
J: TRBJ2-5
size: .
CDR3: CASSLLRSPGQETQYF
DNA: TGTGCCAGCAGCTTACTCCGGTCCCCGGGGCAAGAGACCCAGTACTTC

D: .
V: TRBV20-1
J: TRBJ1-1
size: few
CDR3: CSAKSPIGNTEAFF
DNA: TGCAGTGCTAAGAGCCCCATCGGAAACACTGAAGCTTTCTTT

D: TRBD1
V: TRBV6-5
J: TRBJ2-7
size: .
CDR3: CASRDSLTGPTYEQYF
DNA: TGTGCCAGCAGGGATAGCCTGACAGGGCCAACCTACGAGCAGTACTTC

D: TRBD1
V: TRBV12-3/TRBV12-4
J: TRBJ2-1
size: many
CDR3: CASSRRQGRTNEQFF
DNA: TGTGCCAGCAGCCGTCGACAGGGAAGGACTAATGAGCAGTTCTTC

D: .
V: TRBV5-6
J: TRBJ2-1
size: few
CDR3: CASHSRLRGPYNEQFF
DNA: TGTGCCAGCCATAGCAGGCTGCGGGGACCCTACAATGAGCAGTTCTTC

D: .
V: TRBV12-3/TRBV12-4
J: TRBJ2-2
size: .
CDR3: CASSPYSGENTGELFF
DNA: TGTGCCAGCAGTCCCTACTCGGGGGAGAACACCGGGGAGCTGTTTTTT

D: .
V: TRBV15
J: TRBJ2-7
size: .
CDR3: CATSTAAVYEQYF
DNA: TGTGCCACCAGCACTGCTGCGGTCTACGAGCAGTACTTC

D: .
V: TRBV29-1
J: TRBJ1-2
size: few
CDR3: CSVLPRTASSVYSF
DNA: TGCAGCGTTCTGCCTAGGACAGCTAGCTCTGTTTACTCCTTC

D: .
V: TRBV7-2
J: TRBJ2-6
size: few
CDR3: CASSLTSLVSGANVLTF
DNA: TGTGCCAGCAGCTTGACTTCCCTAGTGTCTGGGGCCAACGTCCTGACTTTC

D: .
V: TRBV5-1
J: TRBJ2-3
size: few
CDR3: CASSPPRTDTDTQYF
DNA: TGCGCCAGCAGCCCCCCCAGGACGGACACAGATACGCAGTATTTT

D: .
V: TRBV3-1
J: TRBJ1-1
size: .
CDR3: CASTTAGMNTEAFF
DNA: TGTGCCAGCACCACGGCAGGCATGAACACTGAAGCTTTCTTT

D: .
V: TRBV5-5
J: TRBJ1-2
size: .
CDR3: CASSFLAGGNYGYTF
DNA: TGTGCCAGCAGCTTTCTTGCTGGGGGCAACTATGGCTACACCTTC

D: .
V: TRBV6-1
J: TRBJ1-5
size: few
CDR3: CASNRVDNQPQHF
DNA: TGTGCCAGCAACCGGGTGGACAATCAGCCCCAGCATTTT

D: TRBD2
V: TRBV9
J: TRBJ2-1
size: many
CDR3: CASSVGSAGEEQFF
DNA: TGTGCCAGCAGCGTAGGGTCAGCGGGAGAAGAGCAGTTCTTC

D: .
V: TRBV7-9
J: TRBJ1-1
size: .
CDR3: CASSPLLLNTEAFF
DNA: TGTGCCAGCAGCCCACTACTCTTGAACACTGAAGCTTTCTTT

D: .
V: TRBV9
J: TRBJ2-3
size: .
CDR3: CASSRGGASADTQYF
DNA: TGTGCCAGCAGTCGTGGGGGGGCCAGTGCAGATACGCAGTATTTT

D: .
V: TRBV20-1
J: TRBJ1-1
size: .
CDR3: CSATYGVLNTEAFF
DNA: TGCAGTGCTACATACGGGGTTTTGAACACTGAAGCTTTCTTT

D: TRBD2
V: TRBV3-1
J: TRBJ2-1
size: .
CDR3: CASSPRLLAGGGQFF
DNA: TGTGCCAGCAGCCCTAGGTTGCTAGCGGGAGGTGGGCAGTTCTTC

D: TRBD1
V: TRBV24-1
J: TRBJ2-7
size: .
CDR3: CATGHYRGSTLKQYF
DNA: TGTGCCACCGGGCACTACAGGGGGTCTACTTTGAAGCAGTACTTC

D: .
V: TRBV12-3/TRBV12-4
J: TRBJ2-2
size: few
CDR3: CASYSAGPNTGELFF
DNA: TGTGCCAGCTATTCGGCGGGACCGAACACCGGGGAGCTGTTTTTT

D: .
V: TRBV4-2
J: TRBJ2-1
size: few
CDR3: CASSQAVSGGDSYNEQFF
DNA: TGTGCCAGCAGCCAAGCGGTTTCCGGGGGAGACTCTTACAATGAGCAGTTCTTC

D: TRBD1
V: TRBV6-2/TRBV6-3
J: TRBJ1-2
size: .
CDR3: CASSYRGTENGYTF
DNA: TGTGCCAGCAGTTACCGAGGGACAGAAAATGGCTACACCTTC

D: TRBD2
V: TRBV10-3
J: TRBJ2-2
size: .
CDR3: CAYGGKAANTGELFF
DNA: TGTGCATACGGGGGGAAAGCGGCGAACACCGGGGAGCTGTTTTTT

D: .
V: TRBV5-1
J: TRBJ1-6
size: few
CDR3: CASSLTGPANSPLHF
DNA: TGCGCCAGCAGCTTGACAGGACCCGCCAATTCACCCCTCCACTTT

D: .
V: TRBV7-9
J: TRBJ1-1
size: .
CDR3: CASSTSVGPARSEAFF
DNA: TGTGCCAGCAGCACCTCGGTGGGGCCAGCACGATCTGAAGCTTTCTTT

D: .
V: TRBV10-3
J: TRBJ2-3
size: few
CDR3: CAISESFGRTATQYF
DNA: TGTGCCATCAGTGAGTCGTTCGGGAGGACAGCTACGCAGTATTTT

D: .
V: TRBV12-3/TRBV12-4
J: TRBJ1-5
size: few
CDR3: CASKMGGVRLGQPQHF
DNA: TGTGCCAGCAAAATGGGGGGGGTCAGGCTTGGACAGCCCCAGCATTTT

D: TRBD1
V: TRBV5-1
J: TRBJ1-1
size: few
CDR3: CASSRTGLKDTEAFF
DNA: TGCGCCAGCAGCCGGACAGGGTTGAAGGACACTGAAGCTTTCTTT

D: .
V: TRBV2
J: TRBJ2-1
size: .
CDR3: CASRSGYLSYNEQFF
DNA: TGTGCCAGCAGATCCGGATATCTCTCCTACAATGAGCAGTTCTTC

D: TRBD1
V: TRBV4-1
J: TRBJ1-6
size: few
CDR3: CASSQDGQGYSPLHF
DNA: TGCGCCAGCAGCCAAGATGGACAGGGTTATTCACCCCTCCACTTT

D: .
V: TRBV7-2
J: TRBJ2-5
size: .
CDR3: CASSLARYSGVETQYF
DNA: TGTGCCAGCAGCTTAGCGCGCTACAGTGGAGTAGAGACCCAGTACTTC

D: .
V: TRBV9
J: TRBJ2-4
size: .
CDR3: CASSVEATGIQYF
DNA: TGTGCCAGCAGCGTAGAAGCCACGGGCATTCAGTACTTC

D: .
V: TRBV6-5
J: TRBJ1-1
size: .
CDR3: CASSYSEENTEAFF
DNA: TGTGCCAGCAGTTACTCGGAAGAGAACACTGAAGCTTTCTTT

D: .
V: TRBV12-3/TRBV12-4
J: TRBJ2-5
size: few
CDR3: CASMRVRIQQETQYF
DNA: TGTGCCAGCATGCGGGTCCGAATACAACAAGAGACCCAGTACTTC

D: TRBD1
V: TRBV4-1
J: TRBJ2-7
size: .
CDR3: CASSQMGQAEQYF
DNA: TGCGCCAGCAGCCAGATGGGACAGGCGGAGCAGTACTTC

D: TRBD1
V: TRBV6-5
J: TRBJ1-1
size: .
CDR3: CASSLGPGGNYAEAFF
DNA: TGTGCCAGCAGCCTAGGGCCAGGGGGTAATTATGCTGAAGCTTTCTTT

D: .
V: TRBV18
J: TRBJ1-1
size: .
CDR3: CASSDGAYSAGTEAFF
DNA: TGTGCCAGCTCAGATGGGGCGTACAGCGCAGGCACTGAAGCTTTCTTT

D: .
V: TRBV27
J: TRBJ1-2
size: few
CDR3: CASSNLREPEQPSYGYTF
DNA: TGTGCCAGCAGTAACCTGCGGGAGCCGGAACAACCCTCCTATGGCTACACCTTC

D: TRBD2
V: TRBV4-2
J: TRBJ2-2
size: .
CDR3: CASSLETSGLYTGELFF
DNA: TGTGCCAGCAGCCTAGAAACCTCGGGACTATACACCGGGGAGCTGTTTTTT

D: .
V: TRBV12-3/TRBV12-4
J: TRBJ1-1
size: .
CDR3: CASALGANTEAFF
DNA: TGTGCCAGCGCCCTCGGGGCGAACACTGAAGCTTTCTTT

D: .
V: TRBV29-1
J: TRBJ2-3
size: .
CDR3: CSVDLRESTDTQYF
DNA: TGCAGCGTTGATTTAAGGGAATCCACAGATACGCAGTATTTT

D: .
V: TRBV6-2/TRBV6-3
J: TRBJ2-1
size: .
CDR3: CASSYLDEQFF
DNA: TGTGCCAGCAGTTACTTGGATGAGCAGTTCTTC

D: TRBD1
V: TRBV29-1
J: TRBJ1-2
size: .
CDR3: CSDSGTAYNYGYTF
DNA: TGCAGCGACTCCGGGACAGCTTATAACTATGGCTACACCTTC

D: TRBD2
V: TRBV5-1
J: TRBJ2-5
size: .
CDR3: CASRLTASGSSGGQETQYF
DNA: TGCGCCAGCAGGCTGACGGCTAGCGGGAGTTCAGGGGGCCAAGAGACCCAGTACTTC

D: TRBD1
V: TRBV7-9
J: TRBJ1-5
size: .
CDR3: CASSLGTGTGDQPQHF
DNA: TGTGCCAGCAGCTTAGGGACCGGGACAGGTGATCAGCCCCAGCATTTT

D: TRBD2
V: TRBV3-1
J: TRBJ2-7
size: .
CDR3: CASSPLSGGIEQYF
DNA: TGTGCCAGCAGCCCCCTTAGCGGGGGGATCGAGCAGTACTTC

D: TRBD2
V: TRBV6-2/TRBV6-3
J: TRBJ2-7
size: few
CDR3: CASRQFGLAGGSSSYEQYF
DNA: TGTGCCAGCCGCCAATTTGGACTAGCGGGAGGATCGAGCTCCTACGAGCAGTACTTC

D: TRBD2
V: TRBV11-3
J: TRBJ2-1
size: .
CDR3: CASSYISGGQFF
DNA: TGTGCCAGCAGCTACATTAGCGGGGGTCAGTTCTTC

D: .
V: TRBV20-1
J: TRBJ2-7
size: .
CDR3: CSARDPGHIYEQYF
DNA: TGCAGTGCTAGAGATCCAGGACACATTTACGAGCAGTACTTC